This T cell receptor (beta chain) comes out of a study of cytomegalovirus exposure and HLA in healthy donors. About the study: Among the 398 genotyped donors, around 85% were placed in the Caucasian-associated ancestry cluster.

Comment on this clone: Its antigen is undetermined.

The PCR contained 60 Vbeta and 13 Jbeta primers. This table comes from immunoSEQ multiplex PCR, and its TCRdb copy is limited to in-frame clones, with some not included. The sample consists of 100,000 or so clones, 70% to 80% of them appearing once. Findings of the study overall: Common viral pathogens seemed to be connected with several of the most significant clusters, according to a later analysis. Later analysis demonstrated an association between a missense DCLRE1C variant and TCR beta V- and J-gene trimming. Cytomegalovirus-associated TCR beta chains were listed, numbering 164.

Trimming stripped 0 bases from V and 4 bases from J, with 6 bases between. The CDR3 runs 14 residues. Germline V CDR1 and CDR2: SGHTA, FQGTGA. This TCR derives from a woman aged 18-29 years in good health and CMV-seropositive. The chain is built from TRBV7-3 and TRBJ2-2; D remains unclear. Sequenced: PBMCs. As DNA, the CDR3 is TGTGCCAGCAGCTTAACGTCCCTCACCGGGGAGCTGTTTTTT. Protein sequence: CASSLTSLTGELFF.